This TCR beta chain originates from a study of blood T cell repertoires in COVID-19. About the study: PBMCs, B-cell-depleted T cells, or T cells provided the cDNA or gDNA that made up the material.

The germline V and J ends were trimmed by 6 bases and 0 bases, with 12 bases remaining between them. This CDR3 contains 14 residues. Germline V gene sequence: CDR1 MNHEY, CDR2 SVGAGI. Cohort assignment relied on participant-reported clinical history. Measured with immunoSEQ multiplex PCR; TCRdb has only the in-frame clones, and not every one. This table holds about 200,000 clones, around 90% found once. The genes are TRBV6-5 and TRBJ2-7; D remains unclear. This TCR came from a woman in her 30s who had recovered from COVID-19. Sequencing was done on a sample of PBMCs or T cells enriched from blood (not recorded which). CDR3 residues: CASSKRDLSYEQYF. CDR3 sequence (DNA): TGTGCCAGCAGCAAGCGTGACCTCTCCTACGAGCAGTACTTC.